This T cell receptor (beta chain) derives from a study of blood T cell repertoires in COVID-19 (dated by TCRdb to 2018 to 2020). Background on the whole study: Samples from collaborators originated in the United States, Italy and Spain and spanned both the acute and convalescent phases of COVID-19. Where HLA class I and class II types were available, the types were taken from metadata supplied by the sample provider, not from assay-based typing. Deeply sampled blood TCRbeta repertoires from subjects exposed to, actively infected with, or recovered from COVID-19 were included in the dataset. Samples came from the ongoing ImmuneRACE study (first 160 participants) plus 1,254 subjects from 6 global collaborators. A freely available public database, intended as a resource for researchers studying the immune response to SARS-CoV-2, is where the repertoires were released. The material from the prospective study consisted of cDNA or gDNA derived from T cells, B-cell-depleted T cells, or PBMCs. Sample metadata almost always included a de-identified subject ID, COVID-19 status, age in years and sex.

What the study reported, not specific to this receptor: The quantity of clinical and demographic metadata differed by source and by participant and was supplied without curation.

On this clone: Its antigen specificity is not known. Per-base qualities were not stored, and no clone one base away is much larger.

Enrolling through a virtual design, the prospective study's participants ranged in age from roughly 18 to 95 years and lived across more than 20 United States geographic areas. To assign participants to cohorts, the prospective study relied on clinical history that participants themselves reported in a screening survey and a study questionnaire. Recovered participants in ImmuneRACE Cohort 3 were defined as having two consecutive negative NP/OP PCR tests, clearance from a healthcare professional, or resolution of symptoms. Mobile phlebotomists in the prospective study collected whole blood, serum and a nasopharyngeal or oropharyngeal swab from every participant. Prospective study participants could optionally give additional blood draws and questionnaires over an approximately two-month period. Prospective study blood samples were shipped either frozen or at room temperature before DNA extraction.

Spanning cysteine to phenylalanine, the CDR3 consists of 15 amino acids. The entry retains the CDR3 DNA only, 45 bases that are in frame from base 1. CDR1 and CDR2 are drawn from the germline V gene: SGHRS, YFSETQ. V is pared back by 0 bases and J by 0 bases, with 7 bases lying between the germline termini. TCRbeta CDR3 regions were amplified from genomic DNA using the immunoSEQ Assay, a bias-controlled multiplex PCR. The study's own analysis went as follows. The number of nucleated cells in each sample was estimated by amplification of reference gene primers within the assay. To quantify the absolute abundance of each unique TCRbeta CDR3 rearrangement, sequence reads were collapsed and filtered. Productive Simpson clonality was computed per sample as the square root of Simpson's diversity index over productive rearrangements. Entries here come from immuneACCESS through TCRdb and include only in-frame sequences with V and J called. Some clones fail to appear in such tables; in the studies checked, an unresolved V gene covers under half of the shortfall, and the cause of the remainder is unknown. The V and J calls and the clone size are those of that table, but D and trimming were determined from the DNA. The sample table holds about 400,000 clones, of which about nine tenths were seen once. The leading ten clones occupy 1.7% of the sample.

The rearranged segments are TRBV5-1 and TRBJ2-1, with no confidently assigned D gene. What was sequenced was PBMCs or T cells enriched from blood (not recorded which). The clonotype was recovered from a woman in her 30s who had recovered from COVID-19. The DNA sequence is as follows: TGCGCCAGCAGCTTGGTACAGAGCTCCTACAATGAGCAGTTCTTC. The encoded protein is CASSLVQSSYNEQFF.